This T cell receptor (beta chain) was found in a study of PD-L1 blockade in urothelial cancer. Time point indicated: pretreatment peripheral blood. Patient disease was locally advanced or metastatic urothelial carcinoma. Data came from immunoSEQ multiplex PCR; TCRdb stores just in-frame clones and leaves some out. The table has some 80,000 clones, 70% to 90% seen once. V lost 3 bases, J lost 14 bases, and 12 bases lay in between. This CDR3 region has 11 residues. CDR1 is MRHNA and CDR2 is SNTAGT in the germline V gene. J is TRBJ2-3 and V is TRBV6-4, with a weak D call TRBD2 (6 bases). Sequences were derived from PBMCs, sampled around atezolizumab (anti-PD-L1) treatment. The source is a man aged 35 to 55 with urothelial cancer. CDR3 region: CASSDGGATYF. CDR3 bases: TGTGCCAGCAGTGATGGCGGGGCAACGTATTTT.